These T cell receptor beta chains were read from a single sample in a study of somatic mutations in cytotoxic T cells in rheumatoid arthritis. Method: immunoSEQ multiplex PCR; TCRdb's copy keeps in-frame clones and lacks some. The sample holds some 30,000 clones, roughly four fifths seen once. Sequenced input: CD8+ T cells sorted from blood. Every receptor here comes from an adult with rheumatoid arthritis. Each CDR3 is given with its conserved first and last residue. A D gene is named only where the DNA matches it firmly. Clone size is not always given. Where it is, it says once, few, many or a class for expanded clones.

>TRBJ2-1|TRBV29-1|TRBD2|NA
TGCAGCGTTGAAGGGGCCCTAGCGGGAGACGGGCATGAGCAGTTCTTC
CSVEGALAGDGHEQFF
>TRBJ2-5|TRBV6-6|NA|few
TGTGCCAGCAGTTCGATGGGGAAAGAGACCCAGTACTTC
CASSSMGKETQYF
>TRBJ1-6|TRBV7-8|NA|NA
TGTGCCAGCAGCTTAGGGCGGTTAAATTCACCCCTCCACTTT
CASSLGRLNSPLHF
>TRBJ1-1|TRBV10-3|NA|NA
TGTGCCAACGGGGGGGCCGGGGACACTGAAGCTTTCTTT
CANGGAGDTEAFF
>TRBJ1-2|TRBV4-3|NA|NA
TGCGCCAGCAGCCAAGATGGTTCAGGGCCCGACCACTATGGCTACACCTTC
CASSQDGSGPDHYGYTF
>TRBJ2-5|TRBV7-6|NA|NA
TGTGCCAGCACCCTGGAGTGGACCCTGGAGACCCAGTACTTC
CASTLEWTLETQYF
>TRBJ1-1|TRBV7-2|NA|NA
TGTGCCAGCAGCTTCGTGACAGGTCACACTGAAGCTTTCTTT
CASSFVTGHTEAFF
>TRBJ2-7|TRBV7-9|TRBD1|NA
TGTGCCAGCAGCCCTCAGGACAGGGCCTACGAGCAGTACTTC
CASSPQDRAYEQYF
>TRBJ1-3|TRBV6-6|TRBD1|NA
TGTGCCAGCAGCAGGGGGCTGAGTGGAAACACCATATATTTT
CASSRGLSGNTIYF
>TRBJ1-5|TRBV4-1|TRBD1|NA
TGCGCCAGCAGCCAAGATGGGGGGACAGGGGGAAGGCAGCCCCAGCATTTT
CASSQDGGTGGRQPQHF
>TRBJ2-2|TRBV4-1|NA|few
TGCGCCAGCAGCCAAGCGCAGGGAAGCACCGGGGAGCTGTTTTTT
CASSQAQGSTGELFF
>TRBJ1-6|TRBV7-6|TRBD1|NA
TGTGCCAGCGGACCGTGGACAGGGCTTTCCTATAATTCACCCCTCCACTTT
CASGPWTGLSYNSPLHF
>TRBJ1-2|TRBV11-3|NA|NA
TGTGCCAGCAGCTCTGGAGGGGACGGCTACGCCTTC
CASSSGGDGYAF
>TRBJ1-3|TRBV7-8|NA|NA
TGTGCCAGCAGCCCCCTCGGGGGGCTAGGAAACACCATATATTTT
CASSPLGGLGNTIYF
>TRBJ1-2|TRBV7-9|TRBD1|NA
TGTGCCAGCAGCTCCGGACAGGGCATCGTCGGCTATGGCTACACCTTC
CASSSGQGIVGYGYTF
>TRBJ1-1|TRBV13|NA|NA
TGTGCCAGCAGCTTAGAGACAACGCGGGAAGCTTTCTTT
CASSLETTREAFF